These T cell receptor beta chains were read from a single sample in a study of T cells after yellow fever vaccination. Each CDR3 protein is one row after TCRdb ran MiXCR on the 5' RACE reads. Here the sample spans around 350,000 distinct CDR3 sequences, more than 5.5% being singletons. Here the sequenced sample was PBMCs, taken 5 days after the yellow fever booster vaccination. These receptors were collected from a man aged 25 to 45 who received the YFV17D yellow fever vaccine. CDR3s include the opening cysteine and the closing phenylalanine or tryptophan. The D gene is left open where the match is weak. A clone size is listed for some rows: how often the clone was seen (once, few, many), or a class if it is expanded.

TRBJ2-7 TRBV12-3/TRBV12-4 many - TGTGCCAGCAGTTTTCTCCACCGGGGGTACGAGCAGTACTTC CASSFLHRGYEQYF
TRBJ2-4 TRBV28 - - TGTGCCAGCAGTTTTCCTCGGTCGTACATTCAGTACTTC CASSFPRSYIQYF
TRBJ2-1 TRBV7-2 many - TGTGCCAGCAGCTTAGGACTGCGTGGGGAGCAGTTCTTC CASSLGLRGEQFF
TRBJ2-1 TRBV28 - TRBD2 TGTGCCAGCAGTCTAGCGGGAGGGGGCTCCTACAATGAGCAGTTCTTC CASSLAGGGSYNEQFF
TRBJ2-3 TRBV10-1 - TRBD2 TGCGCCAGCAATAAGCGGGAGGGCCGAACAGATACGCAGTATTTT CASNKREGRTDTQYF
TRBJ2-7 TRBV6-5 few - TGTGCCAGCAGTTACTCGTTCCAGGGAATCTACGAGCAGTACTTC CASSYSFQGIYEQYF
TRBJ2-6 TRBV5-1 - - TGCGCCAGCAGCCAAGGACAGACCGGCTCTGGGGCCAACGTCCTGACTTTC CASSQGQTGSGANVLTF
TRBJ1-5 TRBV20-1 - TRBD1 TGCAGTGCTAGACTGGGACAGGCGGGGAACCAGCCCCAGCATTTT CSARLGQAGNQPQHF
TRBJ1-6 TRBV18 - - TGTGCCAGCTCACCACCGGACGGAAGAAATTCACCCCTCCACTTT CASSPPDGRNSPLHF
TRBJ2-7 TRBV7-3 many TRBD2 TGTGCCAGCAGCTTATCAGGGACGGGGGGCTACGAGCAGTACTTC CASSLSGTGGYEQYF
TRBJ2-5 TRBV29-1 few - TGCGGAGCACGGGACACGGAAGGAGAGACCCAGTACTTC CGARDTEGETQYF
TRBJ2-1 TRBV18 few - TGTGCCAGCTCACCACTGCCGGGAGTATTCGATGAGCAGTTCTTC CASSPLPGVFDEQFF
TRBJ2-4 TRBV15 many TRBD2 TGTGCCACCAGGGTCCCGGGACTAGCGGGAGTTTTGGTGCCAATCCAACACTTC CATRVPGLAGVLVPIQHF
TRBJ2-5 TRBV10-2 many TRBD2 TGCGCCAGCAGTGAGTCACAGCTAGCGGGAGAAGAGACCCAGTACTTC CASSESQLAGEETQYF
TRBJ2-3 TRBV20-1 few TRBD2 TGCAGTGCTGCAGTGGGCGGGAGGGCCGGGTTCACAGATACGCAGTATTTT CSAAVGGRAGFTDTQYF
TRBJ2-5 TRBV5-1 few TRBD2 TGCGCCAGCAGCTTGTCTACGGGAGGAGGAGAGACCCAGTACTTC CASSLSTGGGETQYF
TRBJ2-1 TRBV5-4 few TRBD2 TGTGCCAGCAGCCCTACTAGCGGGAGGGACAATGAGCAGTTCTTC CASSPTSGRDNEQFF
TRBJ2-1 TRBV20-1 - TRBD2 TGCAGTGCTGCCCTAGCGGGAGTGGGCAATGAGCAGTTCTTC CSAALAGVGNEQFF
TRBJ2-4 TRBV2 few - TGTGCCAGCAGTACACAGGGAGTCGGAAACATTCAGTACTTC CASSTQGVGNIQYF
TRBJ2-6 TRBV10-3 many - TGTGCCACCGGGACGGGCGGGGCCAACGTCCTGACTTTC CATGTGGANVLTF
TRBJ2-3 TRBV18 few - TGTGCCAGCTCAGACGTTATGCAGGGATACACAGATACGCAGTATTTT CASSDVMQGYTDTQYF
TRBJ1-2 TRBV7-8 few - TGTGCCAGCAGCCCGGACCAATGGAGGGGCTACACCTTC CASSPDQWRGYTF
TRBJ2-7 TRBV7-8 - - TGTGCCAGCAGCTTAGGAGGGATCGAATACGAGCAGTACTTC CASSLGGIEYEQYF
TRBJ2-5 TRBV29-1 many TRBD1 TGCAGCGGGACAGGGGGAAGTCAAGAGACCCAGTACTTC CSGTGGSQETQYF
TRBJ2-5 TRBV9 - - TGTGCCAGCAGCGTAGTTGGGGAGACTTGGGAGACCCAGTACTTC CASSVVGETWETQYF
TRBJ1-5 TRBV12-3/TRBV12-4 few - TGTGCCAGCAGTTTTGGGGTAAATCAGCCCCAGCATTTT CASSFGVNQPQHF
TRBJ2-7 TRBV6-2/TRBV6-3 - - TGTGCCAGCAGTTACTCCCCGGGGAGCGGGCTCTCCTACGAGCAGTACTTC CASSYSPGSGLSYEQYF
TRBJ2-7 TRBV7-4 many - TGTGCCAGCAGCTTAATCCTAGTCTGCGAGCAGTACTTC CASSLILVCEQYF
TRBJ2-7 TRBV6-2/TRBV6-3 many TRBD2 TGTGCCAGCGGGCGGGAGGTCTACGAGCAGTACTTC CASGREVYEQYF